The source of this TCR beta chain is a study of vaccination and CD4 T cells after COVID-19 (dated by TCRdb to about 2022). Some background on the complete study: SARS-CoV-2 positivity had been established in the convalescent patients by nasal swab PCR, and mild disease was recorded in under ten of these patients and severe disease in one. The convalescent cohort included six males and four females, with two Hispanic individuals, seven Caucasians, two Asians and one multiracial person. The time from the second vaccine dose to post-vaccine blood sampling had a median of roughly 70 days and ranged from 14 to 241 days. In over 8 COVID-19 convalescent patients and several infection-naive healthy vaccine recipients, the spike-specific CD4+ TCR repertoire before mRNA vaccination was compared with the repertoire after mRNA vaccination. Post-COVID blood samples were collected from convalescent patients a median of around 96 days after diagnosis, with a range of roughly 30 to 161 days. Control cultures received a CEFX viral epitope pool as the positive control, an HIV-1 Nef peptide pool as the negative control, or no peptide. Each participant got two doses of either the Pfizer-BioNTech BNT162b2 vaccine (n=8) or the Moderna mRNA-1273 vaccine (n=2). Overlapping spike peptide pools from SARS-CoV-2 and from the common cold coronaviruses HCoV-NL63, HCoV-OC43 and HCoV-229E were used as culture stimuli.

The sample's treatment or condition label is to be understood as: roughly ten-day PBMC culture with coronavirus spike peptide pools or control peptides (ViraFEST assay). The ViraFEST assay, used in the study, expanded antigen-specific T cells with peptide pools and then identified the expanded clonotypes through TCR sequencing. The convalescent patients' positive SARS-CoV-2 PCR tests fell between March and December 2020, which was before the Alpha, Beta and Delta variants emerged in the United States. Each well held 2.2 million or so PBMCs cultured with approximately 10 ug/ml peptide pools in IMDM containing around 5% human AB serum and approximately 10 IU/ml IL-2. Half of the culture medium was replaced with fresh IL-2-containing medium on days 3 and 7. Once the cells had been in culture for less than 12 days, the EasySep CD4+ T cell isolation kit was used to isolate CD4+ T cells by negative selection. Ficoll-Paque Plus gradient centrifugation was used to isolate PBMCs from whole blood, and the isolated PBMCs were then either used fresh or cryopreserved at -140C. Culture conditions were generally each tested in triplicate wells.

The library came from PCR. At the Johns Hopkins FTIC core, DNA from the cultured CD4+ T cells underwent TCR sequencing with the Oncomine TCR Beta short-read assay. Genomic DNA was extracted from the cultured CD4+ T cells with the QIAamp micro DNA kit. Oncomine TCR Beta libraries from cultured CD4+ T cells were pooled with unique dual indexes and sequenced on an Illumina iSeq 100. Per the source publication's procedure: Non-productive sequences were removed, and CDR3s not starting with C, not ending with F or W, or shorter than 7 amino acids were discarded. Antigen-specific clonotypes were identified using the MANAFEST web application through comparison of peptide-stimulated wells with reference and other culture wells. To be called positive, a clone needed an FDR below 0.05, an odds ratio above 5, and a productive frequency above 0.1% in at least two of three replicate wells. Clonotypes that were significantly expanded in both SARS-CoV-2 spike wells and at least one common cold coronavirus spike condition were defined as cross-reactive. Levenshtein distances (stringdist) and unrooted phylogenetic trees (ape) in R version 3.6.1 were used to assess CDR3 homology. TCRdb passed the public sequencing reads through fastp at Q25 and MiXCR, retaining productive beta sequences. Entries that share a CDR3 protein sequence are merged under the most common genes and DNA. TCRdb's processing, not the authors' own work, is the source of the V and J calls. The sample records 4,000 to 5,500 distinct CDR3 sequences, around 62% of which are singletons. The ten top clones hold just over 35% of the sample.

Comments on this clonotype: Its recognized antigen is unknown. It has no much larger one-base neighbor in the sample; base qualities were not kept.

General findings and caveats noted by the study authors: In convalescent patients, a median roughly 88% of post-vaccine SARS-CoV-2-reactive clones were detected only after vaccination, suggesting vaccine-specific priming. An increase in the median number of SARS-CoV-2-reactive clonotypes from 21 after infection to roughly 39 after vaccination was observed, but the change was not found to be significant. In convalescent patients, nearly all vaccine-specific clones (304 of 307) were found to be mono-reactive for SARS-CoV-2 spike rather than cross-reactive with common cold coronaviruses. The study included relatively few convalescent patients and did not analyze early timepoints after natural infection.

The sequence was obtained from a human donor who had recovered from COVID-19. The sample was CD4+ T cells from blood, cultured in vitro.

The nucleotide sequence is given as TGTGCCAGCGGTTGGGGAGAGACCCAGTACTTC. It encodes CASGWGETQYF. Recombination connected TRBV9 to TRBJ2-5, with no confident D gene call. The germline V gene gives CDR1 as SGDLS and CDR2 as YYNGEE. V is shortened by 7 bases, J by 4 bases, and the region joining them spans 8 bases. The CDR3, from cysteine to phenylalanine, totals 11 residues. Of all the DNA, just the CDR3 is kept, 33 bases in frame from base 1.